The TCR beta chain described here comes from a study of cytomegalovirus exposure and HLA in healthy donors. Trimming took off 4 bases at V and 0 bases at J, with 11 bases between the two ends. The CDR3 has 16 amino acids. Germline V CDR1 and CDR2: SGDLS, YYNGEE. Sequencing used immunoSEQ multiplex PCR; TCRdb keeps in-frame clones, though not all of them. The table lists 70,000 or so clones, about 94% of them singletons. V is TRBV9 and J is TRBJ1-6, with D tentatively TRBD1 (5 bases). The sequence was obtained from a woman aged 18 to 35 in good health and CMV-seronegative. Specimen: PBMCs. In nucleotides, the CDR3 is TGTGCCAGCAGCTTCGGACAAAACTCCTATAATTCACCCCTCCACTTT. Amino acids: CASSFGQNSYNSPLHF.